This entry is about one T cell receptor (beta chain). Antigen specificity is unknown. One entry per CDR3 protein, called by TCRdb with MiXCR from the reads. The sample consists of around 500,000 distinct CDR3 sequences, 42% of them appearing once. This specimen comes from a study of T cell repertoires in cytomegalovirus infection. The CDR3 is 16 amino acids. Germline lookup yields CDR1 MNHEY and CDR2 SVGEGT. After removal of 2 bases from V and 6 bases from J, the junction contained 6 bases not matched to a gene. Points from the study as a whole: Dominating the ex vivo response were TCR beta clonotypes that were CMV-specific and HLA-C-restricted.

Sequenced material: cultured PBMCs, taken from culture after CMV antigen stimulation. This TCR was sampled from a human donor in good health (CMV status not recorded). Some clones in this sample may be carry-over from other donors' samples. The chain recombines TRBV6-2 or TRBV6-3 with TRBJ2-1; 11 bases line up with TRBD2. This CDR3 reads CASSYPLAGVSNEQFF. CDR3 sequence (DNA): TGTGCCAGCAGTTACCCACTAGCGGGAGTTTCCAATGAGCAGTTCTTC.